This entry lists 11 T cell receptor beta chains sequenced from one sample in a study of blood T cell repertoires in COVID-19. This table comes from immunoSEQ multiplex PCR, and its TCRdb copy is limited to in-frame clones, with some not included. Of 180,000 or so clones in the sample, roughly 80% were seen once. The sequenced material came from peripheral blood. The receptors shown here come from a woman aged 70-85 years with COVID-19, enrolled during active disease.

Comment on this clone: The germline gene is not matched at one end of the junction; a read error may be the cause. This specimen includes other DNA sequences encoding the same CDR3. The chain joins TRBV18 to TRBJ1-1; no clear D. Germline loops: CDR1 KGHSH, CDR2 LQKENI. The CDR3 contains 14 residues. CDR3 in DNA: TGCGCCAGCTCACCTCGGGAGTTGAACACTGAAGCTTTCTTT. Amino acid sequence: CASSPRELNTEAFF.

The V call is TRBV18, the J call TRBJ2-3, with 11 bases that match TRBD1. The CDR3 is 17 residues long. After removal of 3 bases from V and 2 bases from J, the junction contained 7 bases not matched to a gene. Per the germline V gene, CDR1 is KGHSH and CDR2 is LQKENI. CDR3 amino acids: CASSPLDRGRVTDTQYF. The CDR3 DNA follows: TGTGCCAGCTCACCCTTGGACAGGGGGCGCGTCACAGATACGCAGTATTTT.

CDR3 amino acids: CASSSRAAGENTEAFF. In DNA form, the CDR3 reads TGCGCCAGCAGCTCCCGAGCGGCAGGGGAGAACACTGAAGCTTTCTTT. V is TRBV5-1 and J is TRBJ1-1, with D possibly TRBD1 on 6 matching bases. Germline CDR1 is SGHRS and CDR2 is YFSETQ. The CDR3 is made up of 16 amino acids. Trimming removed 3 bases from V and 1 base from J, with 16 bases in between.

The rearrangement links TRBV15 to TRBJ2-7; 8 bases match TRBD1. Trimming removed 3 bases from V and 6 bases from J; junction bases left unmatched: 4. CDR1 is LNHNV, CDR2 YYDKDF, per germline (reference sequence). This CDR3 has 13 amino acids. The CDR3 nucleotides read TGTGCCACCAGCAGTAGACAGGGGCGCGAGCAGTACGTC. Translated, it gives CATSSRQGREQYV.

J is TRBJ2-2 and V is TRBV6-5; perhaps TRBD1 as D (6 bases). Per the germline V gene, CDR1 is MNHEY and CDR2 is SVGAGI. V gave up 2 bases and J gave up 1 base, with 8 bases separating them. There are 15 residues in the CDR3. The chain's CDR3 is CASSYQGQNTGELFF. The DNA for the CDR3 is TGTGCCAGCAGTTACCAGGGGCAGAACACCGGGGAGCTGTTTTTT.

V usage is TRBV18 and J usage is TRBJ2-7; D is perhaps TRBD1 (5 bases). This CDR3 spans 15 amino acids. CDR1 and CDR2 (germline): KGHSH, LQKENI. V lost 3 bases and J 7 bases, leaving 19 bases between the germline ends. The CDR3 region has the DNA TGTGCCAGCTCACCCGGCCAAGGGGCCGAGTTAGAGCAGTACGTC. Translated, it gives CASSPGQGAELEQYV.

The rearrangement uses TRBV7-2 and TRBJ1-2, with 9 positions matching TRBD1. V lost 5 bases to trimming and J lost 3 bases; unmatched junction nucleotides: 7. CDR3 length: 15 amino acids. Germline V gives CDR1 SGHTA, CDR2 FQGNSA. For the CDR3, the DNA is TGTGCCAGCAGCCCAGGGACAGGGAGCGACTATGGCTACACCTTC. Encoded protein: CASSPGTGSDYGYTF. The variable domain in full, with the rest retrieved from reference TRBV7-2 and TRBJ1-2, is GAGVSQSPSNKVTEKGKDVELRCDPISGHTALYWYRQSLGQGLEFLIYFQGNSAPDKSGLPSDRFSAERTGGSVSTLTIQRTQQEDSAVYLCASSPGTGSDYGYTFGSGTRLTVV.

The genes are TRBV10-3 and TRBJ1-1; a possible D gene is TRBD1 (5 bases). V was clipped by 7 bases and J by 7 bases, with 16 bases between them. The CDR3 loop spans 13 amino acids. Germline values: CDR1 ENHRY, CDR2 SYGVKD. The CDR3 bases are TGTGCCATCAAGCGAACAGGTGCGGTTGAAGCTTTCTTT. Its protein is CAIKRTGAVEAFF.

V gene TRBV10-3 combines with J gene TRBJ2-7; 7 bases align to TRBD2. This CDR3 is built from 14 residues. Germline V gene lookup returns CDR1 ENHRY and CDR2 SYGVKD. Trimming cost V 3 bases and J 7 bases; bases outside gene matches: 9. The CDR3 sequence: CAISDRLAEGEQYF. CDR3 DNA sequence: TGTGCCATCAGTGATAGACTAGCAGAAGGGGAGCAGTACTTC.

The chain carries TRBV5-4 and TRBJ2-1, with 10 bases matching TRBD1. The germline V gene has CDR1 SGHNT and CDR2 YYREEE (reference sequence). J lost 9 bases, V lost 3 bases, and 9 bases had no gene match. The CDR3 has 15 amino acids. The CDR3: CASSSGTGESSEQFF. CDR3 bases: TGTGCCAGCAGCTCCGGGACAGGGGAAAGTAGTGAGCAGTTCTTC.

This rearrangement joins TRBV7-9 to TRBJ1-1; maybe TRBD1 (5 bases). V shed 5 bases and J shed 7 bases, with 17 bases lying between them. CDR1 and CDR2 (germline): SEHNR, FQNEAQ (reference sequence). The CDR3 covers 14 residues. This CDR3 is CASSHQGKGNEAFF. For the CDR3, the DNA is TGTGCCAGCAGCCACCAGGGTAAGGGAAATGAAGCTTTCTTT.